Below are 22 T cell receptor beta chains sequenced from a single sample in a study of T cell responses to AZD1222 COVID-19 vaccine (dated by TCRdb to the early 2020s). Libraries were built with the immunoSEQ multiplex PCR assay. The table was pulled from immuneACCESS by TCRdb, which kept in-frame rearrangements only. Such tables lose some clones; where checked, under half of the loss comes from unresolved V genes, and the rest has no known cause. Present in this sample are approximately 170,000 clones, around 93% of which were seen just once. Around 4.4% of the sample rests with the top ten. According to the study, the label for this sample's time point signals: baseline before first vaccination. Specimen: peripheral blood, collected on day 0 of AZD1222 vaccination. The receptors were gathered from an adult in good health.

The chain employs TRBV5-4 and TRBJ2-1, with unresolved D. Between the trimmed V and J ends, which lost 0 bases and 5 bases, there was a span of 12 bases. This CDR3 is 15 amino acids long. Germline-derived CDR1 and CDR2 are SGHNT and YYREEE (reference sequence). The CDR3 sequence: CASSLAPLDHNEQFF. The CDR3 region has the DNA TGTGCCAGCAGCTTGGCCCCCTTGGACCACAATGAGCAGTTCTTC.

Notes on this clone: An end of the junction does not agree with germline; a read error may underlie this. The chain employs TRBV30 and TRBJ1-6; D is uncertain. Germline V gives CDR1 GTSNPN, CDR2 SVGIG (reference sequence). CDR3 length: 13 amino acids. The CDR3 DNA reads TGTGCCCGGAGGAGCTCCTATAATTCACCCCTCCACTTT. Residues: CARRSSYNSPLHF. The full variable domain, with the rest looked up from reference TRBV30 and TRBJ1-6, is SQTIHQWPATLVQPVGSPLSLECTVEGTSNPNLYWYRQAAGRGLQLLFYSVGIGQISSEVPQNLSASRPQDRQFILSSKKLLLSDSGFYLCARRSSYNSPLHFGNGTRLTVT.

This clone appeared a few times. The chain combines TRBV5-1 with TRBJ2-2; D uncertain. The CDR3 length is 12 residues. Germline CDR1 SGHRS, CDR2 YFSETQ. V lost 2 bases, J lost 4 bases, and 3 bases lay in between. In nucleotides, the CDR3 is TGCGCCAGCAGCTTCCCCACCGGGGAGCTGTTTTTT. Its protein is CASSFPTGELFF.

The chain uses TRBV19 and TRBJ2-1; D is possibly TRBD2 (5 bases). Germline V gene lookup returns CDR1 LNHDA and CDR2 SQIVND (reference sequence). V lost 10 bases, J lost 3 bases, and 22 bases lay in between. CDR3 length: 16 amino acids. DNA of the CDR3: TGTGCCATCGCCCGAGTCGGGGTAGAGGGCTACAATGAGCAGTTCTTC. This gives the protein CAIARVGVEGYNEQFF.

This chain connects TRBV5-4 to TRBJ2-4; 7 bases are a match to TRBD2. The CDR3 extends over 16 amino acids. The V gene end was trimmed by 4 bases and the J gene end by 3 bases; junction bases not matched to a gene: 10. Germline V CDR1 and CDR2: SGHNT, YYREEE (reference sequence). The CDR3 region has the DNA TGTGCCAGCAGCGGTACGGGAGCGGGGCACAAAAACATTCAGTACTTC. Amino acids: CASSGTGAGHKNIQYF.

The chain is built from TRBV28 and TRBJ1-5; D ambiguous. This CDR3 has 14 amino acids. Germline lookup yields CDR1 MDHEN and CDR2 SYDVKM. The V end was cut by 2 bases, the J end by 5 bases, with 10 bases between. This chain's CDR3 is CASSLRVTDQPQHF. In DNA form, the CDR3 reads TGTGCCAGCAGTTTAAGGGTCACAGATCAGCCCCAGCATTTT.

This clone came up a few times. The chain carries TRBV6-5 and TRBJ2-1; the D gene could be TRBD1 or TRBD2 (5 bases each). Germline CDR1 MNHEY, CDR2 SVGAGI. Trimming took 0 bases from V and 8 from J, leaving 5 bases between them. The CDR3 runs to 12 residues. CDR3 nucleotides: TGTGCCAGCAGTTACTCGGGGGATGAGCAGTTCTTC. As protein: CASSYSGDEQFF.

V is TRBV13 and J is TRBJ2-7; D may correspond to TRBD1 or TRBD2 (5 bases each). Germline CDR1 PRHDT, CDR2 FYEKMQ (reference sequence). This CDR3 region has 15 residues. V shed 0 bases and J shed 2 bases, with 11 bases lying between them. The CDR3 sequence: CASSLGGTRPYEQYF. DNA for the CDR3: TGTGCCAGCAGCTTAGGCGGGACGAGACCCTACGAGCAGTACTTC.

The chain has TRBV11-2 and TRBJ2-1; D not resolved. This CDR3 has 12 residues. V was clipped by 2 bases and J by 8 bases, with 7 bases between them. Germline-derived CDR1 and CDR2 are SGHAT and FQNNGV. CDR3 amino acids: CASSLNDHEQFF. In DNA, the CDR3 is TGTGCCAGCAGCTTAAACGACCATGAGCAGTTCTTC.

The chain is built from TRBV20-1 and TRBJ2-1; D may correspond to TRBD1 or TRBD2 (5 bases each). Germline CDR1 and CDR2: DFQATT and SNEGSKA (reference sequence). This CDR3 comprises 11 residues. V gave up 7 bases and J gave up 6 bases, with 10 bases separating them. The CDR3 sequence: CSGWGSNEQFF. Here the CDR3 DNA reads TGCAGTGGTTGGGGGAGCAATGAGCAGTTCTTC.

V gene TRBV6-6 combines with J gene TRBJ1-2; possibly TRBD1 for D (5 bases). Deletions cut 5 bases from V and 6 bases from J, with 19 bases between. CDR1 and CDR2 (germline): MNHNY, SVGAGI (reference sequence). The CDR3 runs to 15 residues. This CDR3 is CASSTPGLGGNGYTF. The DNA of the CDR3 is TGTGCCAGCAGTACGCCGGGCCTCGGGGGGAATGGCTACACCTTC.

The chain uses TRBV27 and TRBJ2-2; D unresolved. The germline V and J ends were trimmed by 3 bases and 4 bases, with 12 bases remaining between them. The germline CDR1 and CDR2 sequences are MNHEY and SMNVEV (reference sequence). This CDR3 is 15 amino acids long. CDR3 in amino acids: CASSFERVGTGELFF. In DNA form, the CDR3 reads TGTGCCAGCAGTTTTGAAAGGGTGGGCACCGGGGAGCTGTTTTTT.

This clone was detected only once. V usage is TRBV30 and J usage is TRBJ2-7; 7 bases fit TRBD1. CDR1 GTSNPN and CDR2 SVGIG come from the germline V gene (reference sequence). V trimming: 2 bases; J trimming: 6 bases; junction bases outside the gene matches: 4. The CDR3 sequence is 12 residues long. DNA of the CDR3: TGTGCCTGGAGTACAGGGGAGCGCGAGCAGTACTTC. It is translated as CAWSTGEREQYF.

This chain connects TRBV30 to TRBJ1-6; no clear D. This CDR3 contains 19 residues. V was pared by 0 bases and J by 0 bases, with 18 bases between. The germline CDR1 and CDR2 sequences are GTSNPN and SVGIG (reference sequence). The CDR3 bases are TGTGCCTGGAGTGTACTGGACGGCCGGGGAAACTCCTATAATTCACCCCTCCACTTT. Encoded protein: CAWSVLDGRGNSYNSPLHF.

This clone was picked up one time. The junction and the germline gene differ at one end; a read error may be behind it. This chain uses TRBV3-1 (or the pseudogene TRBV3-2) with TRBJ1-2; no clear D. The CDR3 has 15 amino acids. Germline-derived CDR1 and CDR2 are LGHDT and YNNKEL (reference sequence). CDR3: CASSEDPWTVYGYTF. The CDR3 nucleotides are TGTGCCAGCAGCGAAGACCCTTGGACGGTCTATGGCTACACCTTC.

This rearrangement joins TRBV2 to TRBJ2-1, with TRBD2 matching over 10 bases. The V segment lost 7 bases and the J segment 7 bases; nucleotides outside the gene matches: 7. The germline V gene encodes CDR1 SNHLY and CDR2 FYNNEI. CDR3 length equals 14 residues. CDR3 DNA sequence: TGTGCCAGCATCGAACTAGCGGGAAGGAATGAGCAGTTCTTC. Its protein is CASIELAGRNEQFF. The full variable domain, in which reference TRBV2 and TRBJ2-1 provide the parts outside the CDR3, is EPEVTQTPSHQVTQMGQEVILRCVPISNHLYFYWYRQILGQKVEFLVSFYNNEISEKSEIFDDQFSVERPDGSNFTLKIRSTKLEDSAMYFCASIELAGRNEQFFGPGTRLTVL.

Only one count was recorded for this clone. The J gene is TRBJ1-3, the V gene TRBV6-5, with a possible D match to TRBD1 (6 bases). The CDR3 is 15 amino acids. Trimming removed 5 bases at V and 3 bases at J, with 14 bases between. The germline V gene has CDR1 MNHEY and CDR2 SVGAGI. As DNA, the CDR3 is TGTGCCAGCAGTCGAAAGGGGGTTGGTGGAAACACCATATATTTT. Translation: CASSRKGVGGNTIYF.

This sequence joins TRBV6-1 and TRBJ1-3; D not certain. The CDR3 is 14 residues long. Germline V gene lookup returns CDR1 MNHNS and CDR2 SASEGT. V was pared by 2 bases and J by 0 bases, with 5 bases between. CDR3 DNA sequence: TGTGCCAGCAGTGAACTCCTCTCTGGAAACACCATATATTTT. Encoded protein: CASSELLSGNTIYF.

This rearrangement joins TRBV28 to TRBJ1-1; D remains unclear. The length of the CDR3 is 14 residues. With 5 bases removed from V and 2 bases from J, the gap between germline ends came to 12 bases. Germline V gene data show CDR1 as MDHEN and CDR2 as SYDVKM. CDR3 DNA: TGTGCCAGCAGTCCCCATCGGCTAAACACTGAAGCTTTCTTT. It specifies CASSPHRLNTEAFF.

The chain uses TRBV21-1 and TRBJ1-6; TRBD1, the table's D call, lacks a check against the DNA. TRBV21-1 is a listed pseudogene. This CDR3 has 15 amino acids. DNA for the CDR3: TGTGCCAGCAGCAAAGATGGGCAGTATAATTCACCCCTCCACTTT. Protein sequence: CASSKDGQYNSPLHF.

This clone was counted once. The J gene is TRBJ2-2, the V gene TRBV18; a weak D match, TRBD2 (5 bases). The germline V gene encodes CDR1 KGHSH and CDR2 LQKENI. The CDR3 loop spans 16 amino acids. The V gene lost 2 bases and the J gene lost 5 bases, with 15 bases spanning the gap. The CDR3 DNA follows: TGTGCCAGCTCACCAGAGTCAAAACGGAGGACCGGGGAGCTGTTTTTT. Translating it yields CASSPESKRRTGELFF.

Many counts were recorded for this clone. The rearrangement links TRBV10-3 to TRBJ2-7, with unresolved D. The V end lost 8 bases, the J end lost 1 base, and 15 bases lay between the germline ends. Per the germline V gene, CDR1 is ENHRY and CDR2 is SYGVKD. The CDR3 covers 14 residues. CDR3 bases: TGTGCCATCTCCGGGCGACGTCCATCCTACGAGCAGTACTTC. Protein sequence: CAISGRRPSYEQYF.